This TCR beta chain was retrieved from a study of shared clonotypes between healthy human individuals. Study-wide results and limits: Among several donors, approximately 5% of naive CD4 clonotypes were found in common.

Looked up from germline, CDR1 is SEHNR and CDR2 is FQNEAQ (reference sequence). The CDR3 runs 15 residues. J gave up 3 bases and V 4 bases, and 4 bases lay outside the gene matches. Each cell subset's genomic DNA was divided evenly among several immunoSEQ plates. The table came from immunoSEQ multiplex PCR; TCRdb's copy has only in-frame clones and leaves some out. The sample has roughly 1,800,000 clones, 85% to 95% seen once. The sample holds one count of this clone. Its matching antigen is unknown. Within the sample, other DNA sequences also encode this same CDR3. Terminally differentiated effector memory CD45RA+ cells were excluded by CCR7 positive selection of CD45RO-negative cells.

The sample consisted of naive CD8+ T cells sorted from blood. The TCR comes from a man aged 18 to 30 in good health. The gene calls are TRBV7-9 and TRBJ1-2; 11 nucleotides match TRBD1. The CDR3 loop reads CASSSGQGADYGYTF. DNA for the CDR3: TGTGCCAGCAGCTCCGGACAGGGGGCCGACTATGGCTACACCTTC.